Listed below are T cell receptor beta chains from one sample, sequenced in a study of OX40 agonist ivuxolimab in advanced cancers. The method was immunoSEQ multiplex PCR; TCRdb's version includes in-frame clones alone and lacks a portion of them. This table holds around 28,000 clones, roughly 87% found once. The specimen comprised CD4+ or CD8+ T cells sorted from blood, sampled in a trial of the OX40 agonist ivuxolimab. Receptors originate from an adult with an advanced solid tumor such as melanoma, head and neck, liver or kidney cancer. CDR3s include the opening cysteine and the closing phenylalanine or tryptophan. The D gene is left open where the match is weak. Clone size is stated in some rows and not others, as once, few, many or a class when expanded.

v_call: TRBV7-2; j_call: TRBJ2-1; clone_size: .; d_call: .; cdr3_nt: TGTGCCAGCAGCCTAGAGTATTACGAGCAGTTCTTC; cdr3_aa: CASSLEYYEQFF
v_call: TRBV6-5; j_call: TRBJ2-3; clone_size: .; d_call: .; cdr3_nt: TGTGCCAGCAGTACTCGCCGGGACCCAACAGATACGCAGTATTTT; cdr3_aa: CASSTRRDPTDTQYF
v_call: TRBV28; j_call: TRBJ2-7; clone_size: .; d_call: TRBD1; cdr3_nt: TGTGCCAGCAGTCGGGACAGGGCCATCTACGAGCAGTACTTC; cdr3_aa: CASSRDRAIYEQYF
v_call: TRBV6-5; j_call: TRBJ2-7; clone_size: .; d_call: .; cdr3_nt: TGTGCCAGCAGTTACGGGCAGGGGAGTTCCTACGAGCAGTACTTC; cdr3_aa: CASSYGQGSSYEQYF
v_call: TRBV7-2; j_call: TRBJ2-3; clone_size: .; d_call: .; cdr3_nt: TGTGCCAGCAGCTTAGAGGGCTTCACAGATACGCAGTATTTT; cdr3_aa: CASSLEGFTDTQYF
v_call: TRBV28; j_call: TRBJ1-5; clone_size: .; d_call: .; cdr3_nt: TGTGCCGGCAGATATTTTTCGGGGTTCCAGCCCCAGCATTTT; cdr3_aa: CAGRYFSGFQPQHF
v_call: TRBV9; j_call: TRBJ2-3; clone_size: .; d_call: .; cdr3_nt: TGTGCCAGCAGCGTTACAGGGAATACGCTTTCCACAGATACGCAGTATTTT; cdr3_aa: CASSVTGNTLSTDTQYF
v_call: TRBV5-1; j_call: TRBJ2-1; clone_size: medium-sized; d_call: TRBD2; cdr3_nt: TGCGCCAGCAGCTTAGGGACTAGCGGGAGCGATGAGCAGTTCTTC; cdr3_aa: CASSLGTSGSDEQFF
v_call: TRBV5-1; j_call: TRBJ2-7; clone_size: .; d_call: .; cdr3_nt: TGCGCCAGCAGCTTGGCAGCCATTAGCGCCGAGCAGTACTTC; cdr3_aa: CASSLAAISAEQYF
v_call: TRBV7-8; j_call: TRBJ2-5; clone_size: .; d_call: .; cdr3_nt: TGTGCCAGCAGCTTAGTGGAAGGTCTAGAGACCCAGTACTTC; cdr3_aa: CASSLVEGLETQYF
v_call: TRBV6-6; j_call: TRBJ2-7; clone_size: .; d_call: .; cdr3_nt: TGTGCCAGCAGTTACTCGGCAGGGGTGATTTCCTACGAGCAGTACTTC; cdr3_aa: CASSYSAGVISYEQYF
v_call: TRBV7-9; j_call: TRBJ2-5; clone_size: .; d_call: .; cdr3_nt: TGTGCCAGCAGTCTGACGACTAGCCAAGAGACCCAGTACTTC; cdr3_aa: CASSLTTSQETQYF
v_call: TRBV9; j_call: TRBJ2-1; clone_size: .; d_call: TRBD2; cdr3_nt: TGTGCCAGCAGCGGGTCTAGCGGAAGCTCCTACAATGAGCAGTTCTTC; cdr3_aa: CASSGSSGSSYNEQFF
v_call: TRBV19; j_call: TRBJ2-1; clone_size: medium-sized; d_call: .; cdr3_nt: TGTGCCAGTAGCGAGGCCGACAATGAGCAGTTCTTC; cdr3_aa: CASSEADNEQFF
v_call: TRBV4-1; j_call: TRBJ1-5; clone_size: .; d_call: .; cdr3_nt: TGCGCCAGCAGCCAAGTGGACAGCTATAGCAATCAGCCCCAGCATTTT; cdr3_aa: CASSQVDSYSNQPQHF
v_call: TRBV5-8; j_call: TRBJ2-1; clone_size: .; d_call: TRBD2; cdr3_nt: TGTGCCAGCAGTTACCCAATAGGCGGGAGGAGCTCCTACAATGAGCAGTTCTTC; cdr3_aa: CASSYPIGGRSSYNEQFF
v_call: TRBV7-6; j_call: TRBJ2-2; clone_size: .; d_call: TRBD2; cdr3_nt: TGTGCCAGCAGTTTCCCGACTAGCGGGAGGGATTACACCGGGGAGCTGTTTTTT; cdr3_aa: CASSFPTSGRDYTGELFF
v_call: TRBV6-4; j_call: TRBJ2-1; clone_size: once; d_call: TRBD2; cdr3_nt: TGTGCCAGCAGTGTTGCAGCGGGAGGGGGTGAGCAGTTCTTC; cdr3_aa: CASSVAAGGGEQFF
v_call: TRBV28; j_call: TRBJ1-2; clone_size: .; d_call: TRBD1; cdr3_nt: TGTGCCAGCAGTTTTTCCGGGACAGTGTCGGAGTTGGGCTACACCTTC; cdr3_aa: CASSFSGTVSELGYTF
v_call: TRBV11-2; j_call: TRBJ2-7; clone_size: once; d_call: TRBD1; cdr3_nt: TGTGCCAGCAGCTCCGGACAGGGGGCACTCAATTACGAGCAGTACTTC; cdr3_aa: CASSSGQGALNYEQYF
v_call: TRBV4-3; j_call: TRBJ2-1; clone_size: .; d_call: .; cdr3_nt: TGCGCCAGCAGCCGAGGGGTGATGGACACCTACTACAATGAGCAGTTCTTC; cdr3_aa: CASSRGVMDTYYNEQFF
v_call: TRBV7-9; j_call: TRBJ1-1; clone_size: few; d_call: .; cdr3_nt: TGTGCCAGCAGCTCCGGGAGTGAAGCTTTCTTT; cdr3_aa: CASSSGSEAFF
v_call: TRBV28; j_call: TRBJ2-1; clone_size: .; d_call: .; cdr3_nt: TGTGCCAGCACCCAGACAGGCGGGAGTCCCCACAATGAGCAGTTCTTC; cdr3_aa: CASTQTGGSPHNEQFF
v_call: TRBV27; j_call: TRBJ2-7; clone_size: .; d_call: .; cdr3_nt: TGTGCCAGCAGTTTATTCGGGATCGACGAGCAGTACTTC; cdr3_aa: CASSLFGIDEQYF